The clone carrying this TCR beta chain has just a few counts. What it binds is unknown. Every TCR cDNA molecule bore a unique molecular identifier. TCRdb re-called the 5' RACE reads with MiXCR, one entry per CDR3 protein. The sample contains 7,500 to 10,000 distinct CDR3 sequences, around 9.3% of which appear only once. The time point: sample taken at primary tumor resection. This sample is part of a study of spatial heterogeneity in lung cancer. CDR3 size: 16 residues. CDR1 and CDR2 from the germline V gene are LNHDA and SQIVND (reference sequence). Trimming removed 6 bases from V and 8 bases from J, with 22 bases in between. Findings and caveats of the study: Alpha and beta chain coverage of tumor T cells was estimated at about 6.5% and 14%, respectively. For expanded intratumoral alpha and beta TCRs, counts tracked tumor mutation counts.

Sample: lung tumor tissue, taken at surgery. The J gene is TRBJ1-4, the V gene TRBV19, with a possible D match to TRBD1 (6 bases). The sequence was collected from a female donor with early-stage non-small cell lung cancer. The DNA of the CDR3 is TGTGCCAGTAGCTCAAACCGGGGACATGCTGGGGAAAAACTGTTTTTT. It encodes CASSSNRGHAGEKLFF.